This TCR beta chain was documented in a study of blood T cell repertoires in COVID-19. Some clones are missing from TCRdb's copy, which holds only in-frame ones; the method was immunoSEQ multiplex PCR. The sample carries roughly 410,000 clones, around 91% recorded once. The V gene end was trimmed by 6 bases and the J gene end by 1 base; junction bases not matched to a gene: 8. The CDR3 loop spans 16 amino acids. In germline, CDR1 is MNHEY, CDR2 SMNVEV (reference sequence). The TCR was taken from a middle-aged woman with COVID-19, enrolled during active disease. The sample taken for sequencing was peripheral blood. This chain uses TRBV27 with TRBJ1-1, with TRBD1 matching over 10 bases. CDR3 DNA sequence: TGTGCCAGCAGCCCCGGGACAGGGGTAGGGAACACTGAAGCTTTCTTT. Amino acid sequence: CASSPGTGVGNTEAFF.